This record looks at one TCR beta chain sequence and its context. Its antigen remains unknown. Here immunoSEQ multiplex PCR was the method, and the copy in TCRdb shows in-frame clones only, minus some. The sample yields roughly 21,000 clones, around 85% seen once. This specimen comes from a study of PD-1 blockade in classical Hodgkin lymphoma. The overall study: Administration of nivolumab to patients was at 3 mg/kg intravenously every 2 weeks. General study points: Reports described newly diagnosed patients as having lower baseline TCR diversity than healthy donors. It was among complete responders that baseline diversity resembled that of newly diagnosed patients. Repertoire differences lack defined causes, possibly disease activity or prior therapy.

As for time point: cycle 4 day 1 (C4D1), after about 6 weeks of nivolumab. Each and every patient relapsed after autologous stem cell transplantation, and patients got differing brentuximab vedotin exposure. Germline values: CDR1 SGHNT, CDR2 YENEEA. The ends were cut back, 3 bases at V and 6 bases at J, with 13 bases in the middle. The CDR3 loop spans 14 amino acids. This chain joins TRBV11-3 and TRBJ2-3; D perhaps matches TRBD1 (5 bases). The material was peripheral blood mononuclear cells (PBMCs), obtained before the fourth cycle of nivolumab. The receptor comes from a human donor with classical Hodgkin lymphoma. The DNA for the CDR3 is TGTGCCAGCAGCTTTGGCAGGGAAACGGATACGCAGTATTTT. This translates into CASSFGRETDTQYF.